A selection of T cell receptor beta chains follows, all from one sample in a study of long-term antiretroviral therapy in people with HIV. Method: immunoSEQ multiplex PCR; TCRdb's copy keeps in-frame clones and lacks some. This table holds about 28,000 clones, roughly 84% found once. The sequenced sample was unsorted PBMCs, obtained 0.4 years after starting antiretroviral therapy. The receptors come from a man aged 18 to 30 with HIV. The CDR3 runs from the conserved cysteine through the conserved F or W. The D gene is left open where the match is weak. The size of a clone is reported for some rows only, either as once, few or many, or as a class for expanded clones.

clone_size: .; v_call: TRBV19; d_call: .; j_call: TRBJ2-1; cdr3_aa: CASSTGTTYNEQFF; cdr3_nt: TGTGCCAGTAGTACCGGGACAACCTACAATGAGCAGTTCTTC
clone_size: .; v_call: TRBV29-1; d_call: .; j_call: TRBJ1-1; cdr3_aa: CSVDRDPEAFF; cdr3_nt: TGCAGCGTTGACAGGGACCCCGAAGCTTTCTTT
clone_size: once; v_call: TRBV13; d_call: TRBD1; j_call: TRBJ2-7; cdr3_aa: CASSPTGASYEQYF; cdr3_nt: TGTGCCAGCAGCCCTACAGGGGCCTCCTACGAGCAGTACTTC
clone_size: few; v_call: TRBV27; d_call: TRBD1; j_call: TRBJ1-5; cdr3_aa: CASSLSGTGSNQPQHF; cdr3_nt: TGTGCCAGCAGTTTATCTGGGACAGGGTCCAATCAGCCCCAGCATTTT
clone_size: .; v_call: TRBV4-3; d_call: .; j_call: TRBJ1-1; cdr3_aa: CASSQDRASAEAFF; cdr3_nt: TGCGCCAGCAGCCAAGATAGGGCATCCGCTGAAGCTTTCTTT
clone_size: .; v_call: TRBV5-6; d_call: TRBD2; j_call: TRBJ2-1; cdr3_aa: CASKSGGPDNEQFF; cdr3_nt: TGTGCCAGCAAGAGCGGGGGGCCGGATAATGAGCAGTTCTTC
clone_size: .; v_call: TRBV4-1; d_call: .; j_call: TRBJ2-3; cdr3_aa: CASSQAYTRTTDTQYF; cdr3_nt: TGCGCCAGCAGCCAAGCGTACACCAGGACGACAGATACGCAGTATTTT
clone_size: .; v_call: TRBV6-5; d_call: TRBD2; j_call: TRBJ2-1; cdr3_aa: CASSYPGAGGPNEQFF; cdr3_nt: TGTGCCAGCAGTTACCCCGGGGCGGGGGGGCCCAATGAGCAGTTCTTC
clone_size: .; v_call: TRBV6-1; d_call: .; j_call: TRBJ1-4; cdr3_aa: CASSVQGIGTLGTNEKLFF; cdr3_nt: TGTGCCAGCAGTGTTCAGGGGATCGGCACCCTCGGGACTAATGAAAAACTGTTTTTT
clone_size: .; v_call: TRBV2; d_call: TRBD1; j_call: TRBJ1-5; cdr3_aa: CASSLGGQGRQPQHF; cdr3_nt: TGTGCCAGCAGTTTGGGGGGACAGGGCCGTCAGCCCCAGCATTTT
clone_size: .; v_call: TRBV6-4; d_call: .; j_call: TRBJ2-1; cdr3_aa: CASSDSMGGGHNEQFF; cdr3_nt: TGTGCCAGCAGTGACTCGATGGGGGGAGGTCACAATGAGCAGTTCTTC
clone_size: .; v_call: TRBV10-2; d_call: TRBD2; j_call: TRBJ2-1; cdr3_aa: CASRTSGGAGEQFF; cdr3_nt: TGCGCCAGCAGGACTAGCGGGGGGGCCGGTGAGCAGTTCTTC
clone_size: .; v_call: TRBV6-1; d_call: TRBD1; j_call: TRBJ1-5; cdr3_aa: CASSEVPGQGNQPQHF; cdr3_nt: TGTGCCAGCAGTGAAGTGCCCGGACAGGGGAATCAGCCCCAGCATTTT
clone_size: .; v_call: TRBV7-8; d_call: TRBD2; j_call: TRBJ2-7; cdr3_aa: CASSLVQRESSYEQYF; cdr3_nt: TGTGCCAGCAGCTTAGTTCAGCGGGAGAGCTCCTACGAGCAGTACTTC
clone_size: .; v_call: TRBV28; d_call: TRBD2; j_call: TRBJ2-1; cdr3_aa: CASSPGTSGYNEQFF; cdr3_nt: TGTGCCAGCAGCCCCGGGACTAGCGGCTACAATGAGCAGTTCTTC
clone_size: .; v_call: TRBV28; d_call: TRBD1; j_call: TRBJ1-1; cdr3_aa: CASSLGTGLNTEAFF; cdr3_nt: TGTGCCAGCAGTTTGGGGACAGGTCTTAACACTGAAGCTTTCTTT
clone_size: .; v_call: TRBV7-6; d_call: TRBD1; j_call: TRBJ1-5; cdr3_aa: CASSLEAGRDSGLSGSNQPQHF; cdr3_nt: TGTGCCAGCAGCCTCGAGGCGGGCCGGGACAGTGGACTCTCAGGAAGCAATCAGCCCCAGCATTTT
clone_size: .; v_call: TRBV12-5; d_call: TRBD2; j_call: TRBJ2-7; cdr3_aa: CASGLGLAGDIGEQYF; cdr3_nt: TGTGCTAGTGGTTTGGGACTAGCGGGGGATATCGGCGAGCAGTACTTC
clone_size: .; v_call: TRBV9; d_call: .; j_call: TRBJ2-5; cdr3_aa: CASSVGAVQETQYF; cdr3_nt: TGTGCCAGCAGCGTAGGGGCTGTCCAAGAGACCCAGTACTTC
clone_size: .; v_call: TRBV7-9; d_call: TRBD2; j_call: TRBJ2-1; cdr3_aa: CASSLVGSGPGDEQFF; cdr3_nt: TGTGCCAGCAGCTTAGTAGGTAGCGGGCCTGGCGATGAGCAGTTCTTC
clone_size: .; v_call: TRBV6-4; d_call: TRBD2; j_call: TRBJ2-3; cdr3_aa: CASSDSLAGADTQYF; cdr3_nt: TGTGCCAGCAGTGATAGCCTAGCGGGAGCAGATACGCAGTATTTT
clone_size: .; v_call: TRBV5-6; d_call: .; j_call: TRBJ1-5; cdr3_aa: CASSFGGSNQPQHF; cdr3_nt: TGTGCCAGCAGCTTCGGAGGGAGCAATCAGCCCCAGCATTTT
clone_size: .; v_call: TRBV6-1; d_call: .; j_call: TRBJ2-3; cdr3_aa: CASSAPDTQYF; cdr3_nt: TGTGCCAGCAGTGCCCCAGATACGCAGTATTTT
clone_size: .; v_call: TRBV10-2; d_call: TRBD1; j_call: TRBJ1-2; cdr3_aa: CASSVARDRTPYGYTF; cdr3_nt: TGCGCCAGCAGTGTCGCCCGGGACAGGACCCCCTATGGCTACACCTTC
clone_size: .; v_call: TRBV15; d_call: TRBD1; j_call: TRBJ1-2; cdr3_aa: CATSKSGTGDYGYTF; cdr3_nt: TGTGCCACCAGCAAGAGTGGGACAGGTGACTATGGCTACACCTTC
clone_size: .; v_call: TRBV27; d_call: TRBD1; j_call: TRBJ2-7; cdr3_aa: CASSSPGQGRYEQYF; cdr3_nt: TGTGCCAGCAGTTCCCCGGGACAGGGGAGGTACGAGCAGTACTTC
clone_size: .; v_call: TRBV11-3; d_call: .; j_call: TRBJ2-3; cdr3_aa: CASSLGTFGIPTDTQYF; cdr3_nt: TGTGCCAGCAGCTTAGGGACCTTTGGGATCCCCACAGATACGCAGTATTTT
clone_size: .; v_call: TRBV15; d_call: .; j_call: TRBJ2-7; cdr3_aa: CATSSHPSPEYYEQYF; cdr3_nt: TGTGCCACCAGCAGTCACCCCTCGCCGGAATACTACGAGCAGTACTTC
clone_size: .; v_call: TRBV18; d_call: TRBD1; j_call: TRBJ1-2; cdr3_aa: CASSPGQGEDGYTF; cdr3_nt: TGTGCCAGCTCACCTGGACAGGGGGAGGATGGCTACACCTTC
clone_size: .; v_call: TRBV5-1; d_call: TRBD2; j_call: TRBJ2-3; cdr3_aa: CASSGTSGGGTDTQYF; cdr3_nt: TGCGCCAGCAGCGGCACTAGCGGCGGGGGAACAGATACGCAGTATTTT
clone_size: .; v_call: TRBV6-1; d_call: .; j_call: TRBJ2-7; cdr3_aa: CASSVDSYYEQYF; cdr3_nt: TGTGCCAGCAGTGTGGACAGTTATTACGAGCAGTACTTC
clone_size: .; v_call: TRBV19; d_call: TRBD1; j_call: TRBJ1-2; cdr3_aa: CASDDRGRNGYTF; cdr3_nt: TGTGCCAGTGATGACAGGGGGCGGAATGGCTACACCTTC
clone_size: few; v_call: TRBV2; d_call: TRBD1; j_call: TRBJ2-7; cdr3_aa: CASAGTVSYEQYF; cdr3_nt: TGTGCCAGCGCCGGGACAGTTTCCTACGAGCAGTACTTC
clone_size: .; v_call: TRBV7-6; d_call: .; j_call: TRBJ1-4; cdr3_aa: CASSLVENEKLFF; cdr3_nt: TGTGCCAGCAGCTTAGTGGAAAATGAAAAACTGTTTTTT
clone_size: .; v_call: TRBV7-8; d_call: .; j_call: TRBJ2-5; cdr3_aa: CASMSVDRTQYF; cdr3_nt: TGTGCCAGCATGTCGGTTGACCGGACCCAGTACTTC
clone_size: .; v_call: TRBV7-2; d_call: .; j_call: TRBJ2-7; cdr3_aa: CASSPRDGYEQYF; cdr3_nt: TGTGCCAGCAGCCCAAGGGACGGTTACGAGCAGTACTTC
clone_size: .; v_call: TRBV7-6; d_call: .; j_call: TRBJ2-7; cdr3_aa: CASSPYREYLYEQYF; cdr3_nt: TGTGCCAGCAGCCCCTATAGGGAGTATCTCTACGAGCAGTACTTC
clone_size: .; v_call: TRBV19; d_call: .; j_call: TRBJ1-2; cdr3_aa: CASSPSGGPYYGYTF; cdr3_nt: TGTGCCAGTAGTCCGTCGGGAGGACCCTACTATGGCTACACCTTC
clone_size: .; v_call: TRBV6-4; d_call: TRBD2; j_call: TRBJ2-7; cdr3_aa: CASSDRGDSYEQYF; cdr3_nt: TGTGCCAGCAGCGATCGGGGGGACTCCTACGAGCAGTACTTC
clone_size: .; v_call: TRBV6-5; d_call: .; j_call: TRBJ2-2; cdr3_aa: CASSLKRRPNTGELFF; cdr3_nt: TGTGCCAGCAGTTTAAAAAGACGCCCCAACACCGGGGAGCTGTTTTTT
clone_size: .; v_call: TRBV2; d_call: .; j_call: TRBJ1-3; cdr3_aa: CASSGGREGPDSGNTIYF; cdr3_nt: TGTGCCAGCAGTGGGGGGAGGGAGGGCCCCGACTCTGGAAACACCATATATTTT
clone_size: .; v_call: TRBV9; d_call: .; j_call: TRBJ2-7; cdr3_aa: CASSVGDGPYEQYF; cdr3_nt: TGTGCCAGCAGCGTAGGGGACGGACCCTACGAGCAGTACTTC
clone_size: .; v_call: TRBV20-1; d_call: .; j_call: TRBJ1-2; cdr3_aa: CSALQGTF; cdr3_nt: TGCAGTGCTCTCCAGGGTACCTTC
clone_size: .; v_call: TRBV14; d_call: .; j_call: TRBJ1-5; cdr3_aa: CASSLDSYQPQHF; cdr3_nt: TGTGCCAGCAGCTTAGACAGTTATCAGCCCCAGCATTTT
clone_size: .; v_call: TRBV19; d_call: .; j_call: TRBJ2-1; cdr3_aa: CASQASSYNEQFF; cdr3_nt: TGTGCCAGTCAGGCTAGCTCCTACAATGAGCAGTTCTTC
clone_size: .; v_call: TRBV9; d_call: TRBD2; j_call: TRBJ2-7; cdr3_aa: CASSVNGLVDEQYF; cdr3_nt: TGTGCCAGCAGCGTGAATGGACTAGTCGACGAGCAGTACTTC
clone_size: .; v_call: TRBV28; d_call: .; j_call: TRBJ2-7; cdr3_aa: CASSLITEQYF; cdr3_nt: TGTGCCAGCAGTTTGATCACCGAGCAGTACTTC
clone_size: .; v_call: TRBV10-1; d_call: TRBD2; j_call: TRBJ2-3; cdr3_aa: CASSGTSGGSTDTQYF; cdr3_nt: TGCGCCAGCAGTGGTACTAGCGGGGGAAGCACAGATACGCAGTATTTT
clone_size: .; v_call: TRBV5-1; d_call: .; j_call: TRBJ2-1; cdr3_aa: CASSLSGYNEQFF; cdr3_nt: TGCGCCAGCAGCTTGAGCGGATACAATGAGCAGTTCTTC
clone_size: .; v_call: TRBV5-6; d_call: .; j_call: TRBJ1-5; cdr3_aa: CASNLGGGNQPQHF; cdr3_nt: TGTGCCAGCAACCTAGGGGGAGGCAATCAGCCCCAGCATTTT
clone_size: few; v_call: TRBV28; d_call: .; j_call: TRBJ1-2; cdr3_aa: CASRVTGGYGYTF; cdr3_nt: TGTGCCAGCAGGGTGACGGGGGGGTATGGCTACACCTTC
clone_size: .; v_call: TRBV5-8; d_call: TRBD1; j_call: TRBJ2-2; cdr3_aa: CASSFGQGTPNTGELFF; cdr3_nt: TGTGCCAGCAGCTTCGGACAGGGAACGCCGAACACCGGGGAGCTGTTTTTT
clone_size: .; v_call: TRBV5-1; d_call: TRBD1; j_call: TRBJ2-7; cdr3_aa: CASSFGQGAGEQYF; cdr3_nt: TGCGCCAGCAGCTTTGGGCAGGGGGCTGGCGAGCAGTACTTC
clone_size: .; v_call: TRBV5-1; d_call: .; j_call: TRBJ2-7; cdr3_aa: CASSVDNYEQYF; cdr3_nt: TGCGCCAGCAGCGTAGACAACTACGAGCAGTACTTC
clone_size: .; v_call: TRBV5-8; d_call: .; j_call: TRBJ1-2; cdr3_aa: CASSLAVWGNYGYTF; cdr3_nt: TGTGCCAGCAGCTTGGCCGTATGGGGGAACTATGGCTACACCTTC